One and the same sample provided the 8 T cell receptor beta chains below, sequenced in a study of T-cell memory formation after mild COVID-19. TCRdb re-called the 5' RACE reads with MiXCR, one entry per CDR3 protein. The table shows 150,000 to 200,000 distinct CDR3 sequences, with about 15% occurring only once. Sequencing used PBMCs or a T cell subset sorted from them (not recorded which). The receptors come from an adult woman who had mild COVID-19 (a few samples of this study predate the infection). Cell type and time point are not known.

V gene TRBV5-1 combines with J gene TRBJ2-2; D perhaps matches TRBD1 (5 bases). The CDR3 length is 16 residues. Looked up from germline, CDR1 is SGHRS and CDR2 is YFSETQ. V dropped 0 bases and J dropped 4 bases, with 13 bases sitting between them. In nucleotides, the CDR3 is TGCGCCAGCAGCTTGGTGGCAGGGTCAGGCACCGGGGAGCTGTTTTTT. As protein: CASSLVAGSGTGELFF. Full variable domain (rest looked up from reference TRBV5-1 and TRBJ2-2): KAGVTQTPRYLIKTRGQQVTLSCSPISGHRSVSWYQQTPGQGLQFLFEYFSETQRNKGNFPGRFSGRQFSNSRSEMNVSTLELGDSALYLCASSLVAGSGTGELFFGEGSRLTVL.

CDR3 nucleotide sequence: TGTGCCAGCAGCTCCTGGGATGACTCAGCGAATGAGCAGTTCTTC. Protein sequence: CASSSWDDSANEQFF. The chain recombines TRBV11-2 with TRBJ2-1; D is undetermined. The CDR3 covers 15 residues. Germline lookup yields CDR1 SGHAT and CDR2 FQNNGV. Trimming cost V 4 bases and J 7 bases, with 17 bases left between them.

This clonotype was recorded only once. The chain is built from TRBV6-6 and TRBJ2-1, with D unclear. The CDR3 sequence is 15 residues long. V was clipped by 7 bases and J by 5 bases, with 18 bases between them. Germline V gene data show CDR1 as MNHNY and CDR2 as SVGAGI (reference sequence). CDR3 in DNA: TGTGCCAGCACCCTGATGGCGGCCCCTGACAATGAGCAGTTCTTC. Translated: CASTLMAAPDNEQFF.

Only a few counts were recorded for this clonotype. V gene TRBV5-4 combines with J gene TRBJ2-5; TRBD1 might be the D (6 bases). This CDR3 comprises 12 residues. The V end was cut by 5 bases, the J end by 3 bases, with 8 bases between. Germline V gives CDR1 SGHNT, CDR2 YYREEE (reference sequence). As DNA, the CDR3 is TGTGCCAGCAGTGGACAGAAAGAGACCCAGTACTTC. This translates into CASSGQKETQYF.

This sequence joins TRBV12-3 or TRBV12-4 and TRBJ1-2, with 8 bases fitting TRBD1. J lost 5 bases, V lost 6 bases, and 2 bases had no gene match. The CDR3 has 12 amino acids. CDR3: CASSRTGYGYTF. The DNA of the CDR3 is TGTGCCAGCAGCCGGACAGGGTATGGCTACACCTTC.

The chain is built from TRBV24-1 and TRBJ2-2; 9 bases fit TRBD1. V lost 3 bases and J lost 1; bases outside the gene matches: 5. CDR3 length: 17 amino acids. Per germline, CDR1 KGHDR and CDR2 SFDVKD. CDR3 nucleotide sequence: TGTGCCACCAGTGATGGACAGGGGAGGTGGAACACCGGGGAGCTGTTTTTT. This encodes CATSDGQGRWNTGELFF.

This clonotype showed up just a few times. The chain couples TRBV11-2 to TRBJ2-5; D is ambiguous. Trimming removed 0 bases from V and 2 bases from J, with 13 bases in between. CDR3 size: 16 residues. CDR1 and CDR2 from the germline V gene are SGHAT and FQNNGV. CDR3 nucleotide sequence: TGTGCCAGCAGCTTAGACGTTTACGGCAGTCAAGAGACCCAGTACTTC. It yields the protein CASSLDVYGSQETQYF.

This clonotype was seen a few times. The rearrangement uses TRBV20-1 and TRBJ2-5; no clear D gene. In germline, CDR1 is DFQATT, CDR2 SNEGSKA (reference sequence). The CDR3 is made up of 14 amino acids. Trimming took off 6 bases at V and 1 base at J, with 15 bases between the two ends. DNA of the CDR3: TGCAGTGCCCCGTTGGCGAAACGCCAAGAGACCCAGTACTTC. Translation: CSAPLAKRQETQYF.